The 5 T cell receptor beta chains in this list originate from one sample, sequenced in a study of OX40 agonist ivuxolimab in advanced cancers. Produced via immunoSEQ multiplex PCR; TCRdb's table is partial and in-frame only. The sample lists fewer than 95,000 clones, around 90% seen once, with more than 0.35% in the top ten. The specimen comprised CD4+ or CD8+ T cells sorted from blood, sampled in a trial of the OX40 agonist ivuxolimab. These receptors originate from an adult with an advanced solid tumor such as melanoma, head and neck, liver or kidney cancer.

The chain uses TRBV5-5 and TRBJ2-5, with 10 bases identical to TRBD2. The V gene end was trimmed by 4 bases and the J gene end by 6 bases; junction bases not matched to a gene: 9. CDR1 is SGHKS, CDR2 YYEKEE, per germline (reference sequence). This CDR3 has 15 amino acids. CDR3 nucleotide sequence: TGTGCCAGCAGCCTAAGCGGGGGGGCGCCCAAGACCCAGTACTTC. Its protein is CASSLSGGAPKTQYF.

The chain joins TRBV6-6 to TRBJ2-5; D gene uncertain. Germline CDR1 reads MNHNY; CDR2 reads SVGAGI (reference sequence). The CDR3 has 14 residues. The V gene lost 2 bases and the J gene lost 2 bases, with 9 bases spanning the gap. The CDR3 nucleotides are TGTGCCAGCAGTTACGGCCTACCGCAAGAGACCCAGTACTTC. Protein: CASSYGLPQETQYF.

The chain carries TRBV2 and TRBJ2-5; no clear D. Trimming pared 8 bases from V and 3 bases from J, leaving 7 bases between. This CDR3 comprises 11 residues. Germline loops: CDR1 SNHLY, CDR2 FYNNEI. The CDR3 sequence: CASGNEETQYF. CDR3 bases: TGTGCCAGCGGCAACGAAGAGACCCAGTACTTC.

The chain uses TRBV5-1 and TRBJ1-1, with 7 nucleotides matching TRBD1. V lost 6 bases to trimming and J lost 4 bases; unmatched junction nucleotides: 3. This CDR3 has 12 amino acids. Germline values: CDR1 SGHRS, CDR2 YFSETQ. The chain's CDR3 is CASNNRGTEAFF. The CDR3 DNA reads TGCGCCAGCAACAACAGGGGCACTGAAGCTTTCTTT.

The gene calls are TRBV6-1 and TRBJ2-7, with 11 bases aligning to TRBD1. This CDR3 is 15 amino acids long. V shed 2 bases and J 2 bases; nucleotides not matched to a gene: 2. Germline V gene lookup returns CDR1 MNHNS and CDR2 SASEGT. The CDR3 DNA is TGTGCCAGCAGTGAATGGGGACAGGGGGCCTACGAGCAGTACTTC. This encodes CASSEWGQGAYEQYF.